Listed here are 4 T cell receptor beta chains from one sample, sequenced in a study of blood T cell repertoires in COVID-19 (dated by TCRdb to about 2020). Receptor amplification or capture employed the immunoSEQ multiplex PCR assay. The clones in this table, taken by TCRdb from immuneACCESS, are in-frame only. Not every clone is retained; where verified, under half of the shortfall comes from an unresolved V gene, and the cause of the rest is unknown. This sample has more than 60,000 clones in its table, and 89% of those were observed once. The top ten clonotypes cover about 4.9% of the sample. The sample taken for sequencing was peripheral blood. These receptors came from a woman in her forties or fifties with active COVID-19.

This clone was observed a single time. The CDR3 loop reads CATRDRGLGNTIYF. For the CDR3, the DNA is TGTGCCACCCGGGACAGGGGGCTTGGAAACACCATATATTTT. The chain employs TRBV19 and TRBJ1-3, with 12 bases identical to TRBD1. This CDR3 is built from 14 residues. After removal of 10 bases from V and 3 bases from J, the junction contained 4 bases not matched to a gene. The V gene's germline CDR1 is LNHDA and CDR2 SQIVND (reference sequence).

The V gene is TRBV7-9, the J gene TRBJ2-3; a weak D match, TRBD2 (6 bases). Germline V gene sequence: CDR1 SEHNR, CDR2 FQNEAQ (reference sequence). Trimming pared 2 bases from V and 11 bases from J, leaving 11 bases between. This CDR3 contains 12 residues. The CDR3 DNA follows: TGTGCCAGCAGCTTATCGGGGGACTGGCAGTATTTT. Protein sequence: CASSLSGDWQYF.

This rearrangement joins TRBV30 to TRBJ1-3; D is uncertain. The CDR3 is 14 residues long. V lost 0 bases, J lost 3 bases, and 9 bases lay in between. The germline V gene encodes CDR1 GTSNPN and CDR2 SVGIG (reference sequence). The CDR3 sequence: CAWSVGHYGNTIYF. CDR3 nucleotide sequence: TGTGCCTGGAGTGTTGGGCATTATGGAAACACCATATATTTT.

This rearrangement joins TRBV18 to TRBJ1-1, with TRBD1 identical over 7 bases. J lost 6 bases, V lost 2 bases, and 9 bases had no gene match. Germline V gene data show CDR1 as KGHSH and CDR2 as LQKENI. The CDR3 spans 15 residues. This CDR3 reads CASSPRTGEGSEAFF. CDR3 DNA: TGTGCCAGCTCACCAAGAACAGGGGAAGGTTCTGAAGCTTTCTTT.